This entry describes one T cell receptor beta chain. Germline V lookup: CDR1 SGHDT, CDR2 YYEEEE. This CDR3 is built from 15 residues. Trimming pared 5 bases from V and 1 base from J, leaving 15 bases between. This sample is part of a study of blood T cell repertoires in COVID-19. Using immunoSEQ multiplex PCR, the repertoire was profiled, and TCRdb retains in-frame clones only, with some absent. The table includes 500,000 or so clones, 87% detected once. Participant age was roughly 18 to 95 years, and participants resided in approximately 24 US areas. Categorization into cohorts depended on clinical history that participants reported. In Cohort 3, a recovered donor had either two negative PCRs, clearance, or symptom resolution.

The sample consisted of PBMCs or T cells enriched from blood (not recorded which). The chain has TRBV5-6 and TRBJ1-1; D might be TRBD1 (5 bases). The clonotype comes from a woman in her late teens or twenties who had recovered from COVID-19. The CDR3 is CASSPYTRENTEAFF. The CDR3 DNA reads TGTGCCAGCAGTCCATATACCAGGGAGAACACTGAAGCTTTCTTT.